The 21 T cell receptor beta chains in this list originate from one sample, sequenced in a study of human T cells and chemical hapten exposure. MiXCR, run by TCRdb on the RACE reads, gives a single entry per CDR3 protein. The data show 180,000 or so distinct CDR3 sequences, just under 30% seen once. Time point: pre-sensitization, week 0. Treatment given: therapeutic diphenylcyclopropenone sensitization with weekly scalp DPC. The sequences come from whole blood, collected in connection with sensitization to the hapten diphenylcyclopropenone (DPC). The receptors were gathered from a woman younger than 45 with alopecia areata. Some clones in this sample may be carry-over from other donors' samples.

The genes are TRBV20-1 and TRBJ2-3; D may be TRBD2 (5 bases). Trimming stripped 6 bases from V and 2 bases from J, with 12 bases between. CDR1 DFQATT and CDR2 SNEGSKA come from the germline V gene (reference sequence). The CDR3 sequence is 13 residues long. The CDR3 region has the DNA TGCAGTGCATATCAAGCGGACACAGATACGCAGTATTTT. Translating gives CSAYQADTDTQYF.

The rearrangement joins TRBV20-1 to TRBJ2-1; D is ambiguous. Trimming left V 4 bases short and J 7 bases short, with 14 bases between. The germline CDR1 and CDR2 sequences are DFQATT and SNEGSKA (reference sequence). This CDR3 comprises 13 residues. The CDR3 bases are TGCAGTGCTAACTACCAAAGTGTGAATGAGCAGTTCTTC. Amino acids: CSANYQSVNEQFF.

This clonotype was detected a few times. This chain uses TRBV29-1 with TRBJ1-5; D is perhaps TRBD1 (6 bases). The CDR3 has 16 amino acids. The germline gives CDR1 SQVTM, CDR2 ANQGSEA. Trimming stripped 6 bases from V and 3 bases from J, with 21 bases between. CDR3 sequence reads: CSVASGTHGPNQPQHF. CDR3 coding DNA: TGCAGCGTCGCATCCGGGACACATGGCCCCAATCAGCCCCAGCATTTT.

This chain's CDR3 is CASSLGWYSGNTIYF. The CDR3 nucleotides are TGTGCCAGCAGCTTAGGTTGGTACTCTGGAAACACCATATATTTT. The chain employs TRBV11-1 and TRBJ1-3; D remains unclear. Germline CDR1 SGHAT, CDR2 FQDESV (reference sequence). The CDR3 extends over 15 amino acids. V gave up 1 base and J gave up 0 bases, with 7 bases separating them.

This clonotype was detected a few times. The chain employs TRBV29-1 and TRBJ2-7; D possibly uses TRBD1 or TRBD2 (5 bases each). The germline V and J ends were trimmed by 4 bases and 5 bases, with 12 bases remaining between them. CDR3 length: 12 residues. CDR1 is SQVTM, CDR2 ANQGSEA, per germline. The CDR3 loop is CSVVLGTHEQYF. For the CDR3, the DNA is TGCAGCGTTGTTCTGGGGACCCACGAGCAGTACTTC.

The chain uses TRBV5-1 and TRBJ2-1; 13 bases fit TRBD2. The CDR3 contains 15 residues. J lost 8 bases, V lost 5 bases, and 7 bases had no gene match. Per germline, CDR1 SGHRS and CDR2 YFSETQ. In DNA, the CDR3 is TGCGCCAGCAGGAAGGGGACTAGCGGGAACGATGAGCAGTTCTTC. Its protein is CASRKGTSGNDEQFF.

The chain recombines TRBV28 with TRBJ2-7; D remains unclear. The CDR3 is 12 residues long. V lost 5 bases and J lost 3, with 8 bases in between. The germline V gene encodes CDR1 MDHEN and CDR2 SYDVKM. CDR3 nucleotide sequence: TGTGCCAGCAGTAACTGGGGCTACGAGCAGTACTTC. Its protein product is CASSNWGYEQYF.

This clonotype turned up a few times. Since the CDR3 does not end with the conserved phenylalanine or tryptophan, this likely comes from a read error. The limits of the CDR3 on the DNA are not certain, so only TCRdb's listed CDR3 is given. J is TRBJ1-2 and V is TRBV12-3 or TRBV12-4; the DNA was not used to check the table's D call, TRBD1. The CDR3 length equals 9 residues, ends included. The CDR3 spells CASSPKTES.

This clonotype was picked up a small number of times. The chain carries TRBV7-9 and TRBJ1-4; D ambiguous. The CDR3 totals 14 residues. Trimming removed 5 bases from V and 3 bases from J, with 10 bases in between. CDR1 is SEHNR and CDR2 is FQNEAQ in the germline V gene (reference sequence). This CDR3 reads CASSLGLSNEKLFF. The CDR3, as DNA: TGTGCCAGCAGCCTAGGGTTGTCTAATGAAAAACTGTTTTTT.

The V gene is TRBV2, the J gene TRBJ2-3; possibly TRBD1 for D (6 bases). Germline assignment: CDR1 SNHLY and CDR2 FYNNEI. The CDR3 totals 14 residues. V was clipped by 2 bases and J by 6 bases, with 12 bases between them. The CDR3 sequence: CASSELGAVDTQYF. CDR3 in DNA: TGTGCCAGCAGTGAATTGGGGGCGGTTGATACGCAGTATTTT.

The chain couples TRBV29-1 to TRBJ2-1, with D possibly matching TRBD2 (6 bases). The CDR3 contains 16 residues. Germline CDR1 SQVTM, CDR2 ANQGSEA. V lost 6 bases, J lost 8 bases, and 26 bases lay in between. CDR3 in DNA: TGCAGCGTCACTCCTACTTGGGGGGAGGAGGCGGATGAGCAGTTCTTC. This translates into CSVTPTWGEEADEQFF.

The J gene is TRBJ1-4, the V gene TRBV28; D not resolved. Trimming took 7 bases from V and 6 from J, leaving 21 bases between them. Germline CDR1 MDHEN, CDR2 SYDVKM. The CDR3 is 16 amino acids. The CDR3 sequence is CASTPSHPPRDEKLFF. Written as DNA, the CDR3 is TGTGCCAGCACCCCATCCCACCCTCCGCGGGATGAAAAACTGTTTTTT.

V and J are TRBV28 and TRBJ2-7; D remains ambiguous. V was trimmed by 5 bases and J by 1 base, leaving 12 bases between them. Germline lookup yields CDR1 MDHEN and CDR2 SYDVKM. The CDR3 sequence is 14 residues long. This chain's CDR3 is CASSLALGSYEQYF. For the CDR3, the DNA is TGTGCCAGCAGTCTCGCGCTTGGGTCCTACGAGCAGTACTTC.

The chain combines TRBV5-6 with TRBJ2-7; D is undetermined. Germline V gives CDR1 SGHDT, CDR2 YYEEEE. V was shortened by 7 bases and J by 3 bases, with 20 bases between the two germline ends. The CDR3 is 15 residues long. The CDR3 reads CASGKSRPSYYEQYF. The CDR3 DNA follows: TGTGCCAGCGGCAAAAGTCGACCGAGCTACTACGAGCAGTACTTC.

This clonotype was counted at least ten times. V usage is TRBV6-6 and J usage is TRBJ1-5; weak D call: TRBD1 (6 bases). The V end lost 8 bases, the J end lost 2 bases, and 13 bases lay between the germline ends. Germline values: CDR1 MNHNY, CDR2 SVGAGI (reference sequence). The CDR3 runs to 14 residues. As DNA, the CDR3 is TGTGCCAGCCTCAATTCAGGGGGCAATCAGCCCCAGCATTTT. Residues: CASLNSGGNQPQHF.

This clonotype was counted between two and nine times. This CDR3 reads CSATPRGYEQYF. The CDR3 coding sequence is TGCAGTGCCACCCCGAGGGGGTACGAGCAGTACTTC. The gene calls are TRBV20-1 and TRBJ2-7, with a possible D match to TRBD1 (6 bases). CDR3 size: 12 residues. The germline V and J ends were trimmed by 6 bases and 4 bases, with 13 bases remaining between them. The germline gives CDR1 DFQATT, CDR2 SNEGSKA (reference sequence).

This chain joins TRBV7-2 and TRBJ2-5; D possibly matches TRBD1 or TRBD2 (5 bases each). Germline-derived CDR1 and CDR2 are SGHTA and FQGNSA. The V gene lost 1 base and the J gene lost 4 bases, with 13 bases spanning the gap. CDR3 size: 15 residues. CDR3 coding DNA: TGTGCCAGCAGCTTAGTATCGGTTGGGGGAGAGACCCAGTACTTC. This translates into CASSLVSVGGETQYF.

This rearrangement joins TRBV6-2 or TRBV6-3 to TRBJ1-6; 9 bases map to TRBD1. J gave up 5 bases and V 8 bases, and 7 bases lay outside the gene matches. In germline, CDR1 is MNHEY, CDR2 SVGEGT. This CDR3 comprises 15 residues. CDR3 nucleotide sequence: TGTGCCAGCGCATATGGACAGGGGAATAATTCACCCCTCCACTTT. Translating gives CASAYGQGNNSPLHF.

CDR3 nucleotides: TGTGCCAGCAGCTTAGGACAGCAGAGCTCCTACGAGCAGTACTTC. It translates to CASSLGQQSSYEQYF. The V gene is TRBV7-9, the J gene TRBJ2-7, with D perhaps matching TRBD1 (5 bases). V was shortened by 1 base and J by 0 bases, with 10 bases between the two germline ends. The germline gives CDR1 SEHNR, CDR2 FQNEAQ (reference sequence). This CDR3 spans 15 amino acids.

The chain is built from TRBV4-2 and TRBJ1-1; the match to TRBD1 covers 7 bases. The V gene end was trimmed by 4 bases and the J gene end by 0 bases; junction bases not matched to a gene: 5. Germline V gene data show CDR1 as LGHNA and CDR2 as YNFKEQ. CDR3 length equals 15 residues. CDR3 sequence reads: CASSRQGVMNTEAFF. The CDR3 DNA reads TGTGCCAGCAGCCGTCAGGGGGTCATGAACACTGAAGCTTTCTTT.

The chain joins TRBV4-1 to TRBJ1-1; D unclear. Looked up from germline, CDR1 is MGHRA and CDR2 is YSYEKL. The CDR3 totals 13 residues. Trimming shortened V by 2 bases and J by 8 bases, and 12 bases separated the two germline ends. The CDR3 DNA reads TGCGCCAGCAGCCAATTCATGGGAAGCGAAGCTTTCTTT. It translates to CASSQFMGSEAFF.